This T cell receptor beta chain was sequenced during a study of T-cell reconstitution after alpha-beta-depleted transplantation in children. Study-wide findings and caveats: T cells produced anew were the main source of T-cell counts and diversity one year after transplant. After transplant, at about two months, alpha-beta T cells were reportedly derived from several hundred expanded graft clones.

In regard to this clonotype: Its antigen is undetermined.

This CDR3 has 15 residues. Trimming at V came to 2 bases and at J to 5 bases, leaving 7 bases not matched to a gene. The V gene's germline CDR1 is SEHNR and CDR2 FQNEAQ (reference sequence). During its preparation, the TCRbeta library received unique molecular identifiers. From the PCR reads, TCRdb called clonotypes with MiXCR, one entry per CDR3 protein. The data show approximately 210,000 distinct CDR3 sequences, roughly 18% seen once. The chain carries TRBV7-9 and TRBJ2-7, with TRBD2 matching 9 bases. Material: PBMCs, mostly from graft donor cells, obtained 360 days after TCRalphabeta/CD19-depleted stem cell transplant. This TCR derives from a male patient aged 2-10 years who had a stem cell transplant for acute lymphoblastic leukemia, so the T cells may come from the graft donor. The CDR3 nucleotides read TGTGCCAGCAGCTTACTCGCGGGAGGGCCCGACGAGCAGTACTTC. This sequence encodes CASSLLAGGPDEQYF. The whole variable domain, remainder taken from reference TRBV7-9 and TRBJ2-7, is DTGVSQNPRHKITKRGQNVTFRCDPISEHNRLYWYRQTLGQGPEFLTYFQNEAQLEKSRLLSDRFSAERPKGSFSTLEIQRTEQGDSAMYLCASSLLAGGPDEQYFGPGTRLTVT.